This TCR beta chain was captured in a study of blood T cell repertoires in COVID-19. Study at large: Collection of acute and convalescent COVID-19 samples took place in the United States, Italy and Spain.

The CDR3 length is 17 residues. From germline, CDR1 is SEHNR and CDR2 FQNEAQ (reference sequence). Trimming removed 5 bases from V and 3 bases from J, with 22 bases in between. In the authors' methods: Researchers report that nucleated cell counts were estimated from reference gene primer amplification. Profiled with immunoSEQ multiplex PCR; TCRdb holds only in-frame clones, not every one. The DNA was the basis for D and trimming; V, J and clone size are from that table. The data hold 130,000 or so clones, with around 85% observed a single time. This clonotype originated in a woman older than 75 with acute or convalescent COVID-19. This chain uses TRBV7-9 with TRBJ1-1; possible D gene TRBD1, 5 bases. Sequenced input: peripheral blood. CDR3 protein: CASSPFSIGGVDTEAFF. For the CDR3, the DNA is TGTGCCAGCAGCCCCTTTTCCATAGGAGGGGTTGACACTGAAGCTTTCTTT.